These 32 T cell receptor beta chains were all obtained from the same sample, sequenced in a study of OX40 agonist ivuxolimab in advanced cancers. The library was built by means of the immunoSEQ multiplex PCR assay. TCRdb stores this immuneACCESS table with in-frame sequences only. Part of the clones is absent; in the studies checked, under half of the shortfall reflects unresolved V genes, and no reason is known for the rest. For this sample the table gives under 40,000 clones, of which 60% to 85% were detected only once. Roughly an eighth of the sample comes from the top ten. Sequencing was performed on CD4+ or CD8+ T cells sorted from blood, taken in a trial of the OX40 agonist ivuxolimab. These receptors came from an adult with an advanced solid tumor such as melanoma, head and neck, liver or kidney cancer.

The count of this clone is one. The rearrangement uses TRBV18 and TRBJ2-2; D unclear. CDR3 length: 13 amino acids. V was pared by 3 bases and J by 1 base, with 3 bases between. Germline assignment: CDR1 KGHSH and CDR2 LQKENI. The CDR3 reads CASSPLNTGELFF. The DNA for the CDR3 is TGTGCCAGCTCACCCCTGAACACCGGGGAGCTGTTTTTT. The complete variable domain, with remaining parts taken from reference TRBV18 and TRBJ2-2, reads NAGVMQNPRHLVRRRGQEARLRCSPMKGHSHVYWYRQLPEEGLKFMVYLQKENIIDESGMPKERFSAEFPKEGPSILRIQQVVRGDSAAYFCASSPLNTGELFFGEGSRLTVL.

This chain joins TRBV9 and TRBJ2-7, with 9 nucleotides matching TRBD1. The junction had 13 bases not matched to a gene; V was cut back by 4 bases and J by 5 bases. The CDR3 covers 16 residues. The germline V gene encodes CDR1 SGDLS and CDR2 YYNGEE. CDR3 loop: CASSPRPGQGQDEQYF. The CDR3 bases are TGTGCCAGCAGCCCCCGTCCGGGACAGGGCCAGGACGAGCAGTACTTC. Full variable domain (outside the CDR3, taken from reference TRBV9 and TRBJ2-7): DSGVTQTPKHLITATGQRVTLRCSPRSGDLSVYWYQQSLDQGLQFLIQYYNGEERAKGNILERFSAQQFPDLHSELNLSSLELGDSALYFCASSPRPGQGQDEQYFGPGTRLTVT.

This clone turned up a few times. The genes are TRBV10-3 and TRBJ1-1; tentatively, D is TRBD1 (5 bases). The length of the CDR3 is 13 residues. Looked up from germline, CDR1 is ENHRY and CDR2 is SYGVKD. V was shortened by 4 bases and J by 1 base, with 7 bases between the two germline ends. This chain's CDR3 is CAISGQPNTEAFF. CDR3 bases: TGTGCCATCAGTGGACAGCCGAACACTGAAGCTTTCTTT.

This chain uses TRBV7-2 with TRBJ2-5; D may be TRBD1 or TRBD2 (6 bases each). V dropped 1 base and J dropped 2 bases, with 11 bases sitting between them. Germline V gene lookup returns CDR1 SGHTA and CDR2 FQGNSA. The length of the CDR3 is 15 residues. CDR3 DNA sequence: TGTGCCAGCAGCTTAGGCGGAGGGGGGCAAGAGACCCAGTACTTC. Translation gives CASSLGGGGQETQYF.

The chain recombines TRBV6-6 with TRBJ2-3; 7 nucleotides match TRBD2. CDR1 and CDR2 (germline): MNHNY, SVGAGI (reference sequence). The length of the CDR3 is 15 residues. The junction had 5 bases not matched to a gene; V was cut back by 2 bases and J by 3 bases. CDR3: CASSYGTSATDTQYF. The CDR3 DNA reads TGTGCCAGCAGTTACGGAACTAGCGCAACAGATACGCAGTATTTT.

This clone was counted a few times. The rearrangement joins TRBV12-5 to TRBJ2-1, with 7 positions matching TRBD1. The CDR3 contains 11 residues. Germline-derived CDR1 and CDR2 are LGHNT and FRNRAP. V gave up 6 bases and J gave up 9 bases; unmatched junction bases: 2. This CDR3 reads CASGQGFEQFF. CDR3 DNA: TGTGCTAGTGGACAGGGGTTTGAGCAGTTCTTC.

The V call is TRBV6-1, the J call TRBJ2-3; a possible D gene is TRBD2 (5 bases). Germline CDR1 reads MNHNS; CDR2 reads SASEGT. This CDR3 spans 15 amino acids. The V end was cut by 4 bases, the J end by 0 bases, with 11 bases between. Here the CDR3 DNA reads TGTGCCAGCAGTGGGACTGGATCTAGCACAGATACGCAGTATTTT. Translation: CASSGTGSSTDTQYF.

This chain connects TRBV19 to TRBJ2-7; the D is unclear. This CDR3 has 14 amino acids. The V gene lost 5 bases and the J gene lost 2 bases, with 13 bases spanning the gap. Germline V lookup: CDR1 LNHDA, CDR2 SQIVND (reference sequence). The CDR3 spells CASSLTGQTYEQYF. In nucleotides, the CDR3 is TGTGCCAGTAGTCTTACCGGGCAAACCTACGAGCAGTACTTC.

The J gene is TRBJ1-5, the V gene TRBV5-1; 7 bases line up with TRBD1. CDR3 length: 14 residues. The V gene end was trimmed by 5 bases and the J gene end by 4 bases; junction bases not matched to a gene: 6. Germline V gives CDR1 SGHRS, CDR2 YFSETQ. CDR3 region: CASSPGTENQPQHF. CDR3 DNA: TGCGCCAGCAGTCCCGGGACAGAAAATCAGCCCCAGCATTTT.

The chain couples TRBV7-2 to TRBJ2-4; D is perhaps TRBD2 (5 bases). The V end lost 1 base, the J end lost 0 bases, and 7 bases lay between the germline ends. Germline values: CDR1 SGHTA, CDR2 FQGNSA. This CDR3 contains 15 residues. DNA of the CDR3: TGTGCCAGCAGCTTAGGGGCGGGAGCCAAAAACATTCAGTACTTC. It yields the protein CASSLGAGAKNIQYF.

The gene calls are TRBV5-4 and TRBJ2-5; D unclear. V shed 0 bases and J shed 2 bases, with 8 bases lying between them. The CDR3 is 14 amino acids. The germline V gene encodes CDR1 SGHNT and CDR2 YYREEE (reference sequence). The CDR3 loop is CASSLVLGQETQYF. The CDR3, as DNA: TGTGCCAGCAGCTTGGTCCTAGGTCAAGAGACCCAGTACTTC.

In this sample, this clone turned up a few times. The chain has TRBV7-9 and TRBJ2-2; TRBD2 matches at 10 bases. This CDR3 region has 17 residues. Trimming cost V 5 bases and J 4 bases; bases outside gene matches: 10. Germline CDR1 SEHNR, CDR2 FQNEAQ (reference sequence). CDR3 in DNA: TGTGCCAGCAGCCCCCGCCTAGCGGGAGTTGGCACCGGGGAGCTGTTTTTT. Its translation: CASSPRLAGVGTGELFF.

V usage is TRBV2 and J usage is TRBJ2-2, with unresolved D. CDR1 and CDR2 (germline): SNHLY, FYNNEI. V was pared by 8 bases and J by 7 bases, with 14 bases between. This CDR3 is built from 13 residues. CDR3 nucleotides: TGTGCCAGCCAAAAAAACGCCATCGGGGAGCTGTTTTTT. Protein sequence: CASQKNAIGELFF.

The rearrangement joins TRBV4-3 to TRBJ2-7, with 7 bases lining up with TRBD2. Trimming took 5 bases from V and 2 from J; bases not matched to a gene: 9. Germline V lookup: CDR1 LGHNA, CDR2 YSLEER. CDR3 length: 15 residues. CDR3 in amino acids: CASSLTQRGPYEQYF. CDR3 sequence (DNA): TGCGCCAGCAGCTTGACTCAGCGGGGCCCCTACGAGCAGTACTTC.

The chain uses TRBV28 and TRBJ1-4; 9 nucleotides line up with TRBD1. The CDR3 consists of 15 residues. CDR1 is MDHEN and CDR2 is SYDVKM in the germline V gene. The junction had 5 bases not matched to a gene; V was cut back by 5 bases and J by 4 bases. The CDR3 bases are TGTGCCAGCAGTCGGGGGACAGGGAATAATGAAAAACTGTTTTTT. It specifies CASSRGTGNNEKLFF. Full variable domain (remainder filled in from reference TRBV28 and TRBJ1-4): DVKVTQSSRYLVKRTGEKVFLECVQDMDHENMFWYRQDPGLGLRLIYFSYDVKMKEKGDIPEGYSVSREKKERFSLILESASTNQTSMYLCASSRGTGNNEKLFFGSGTQLSVL.

By frequency in the sample, this clone is medium-sized. DNA of the CDR3: TGTGCCAGCAGCTTGGCAAGCATGAACACTGAAGCTTTCTTT. Its protein product is CASSLASMNTEAFF. The V gene is TRBV7-9, the J gene TRBJ1-1, with D hard to call. Germline V lookup: CDR1 SEHNR, CDR2 FQNEAQ (reference sequence). The CDR3 sequence is 14 residues long. Trimming pared 3 bases from V and 0 bases from J, leaving 8 bases between. The variable domain in full, completed from reference TRBV7-9 and TRBJ1-1, reads DTGVSQNPRHKITKRGQNVTFRCDPISEHNRLYWYRQTLGQGPEFLTYFQNEAQLEKSRLLSDRFSAERPKGSFSTLEIQRTEQGDSAMYLCASSLASMNTEAFFGQGTRLTVV.

The chain has TRBV5-1 and TRBJ2-7, with D uncertain. V lost 1 base and J 0 bases, leaving 8 bases between the germline ends. Germline V CDR1 and CDR2: SGHRS, YFSETQ. The CDR3 sequence is 14 residues long. The CDR3 here is CASSLKDGSYEQYF. DNA for the CDR3: TGCGCCAGCAGCTTGAAGGACGGCTCCTACGAGCAGTACTTC.

V gene TRBV5-1 combines with J gene TRBJ2-7, with D possibly matching TRBD1 (6 bases). This CDR3 is 13 amino acids long. Trimming stripped 2 bases from V and 5 bases from J, with 11 bases between. The germline gives CDR1 SGHRS, CDR2 YFSETQ. The CDR3 here is CASSFDRSHEQYF. The CDR3 DNA follows: TGCGCCAGCAGCTTCGACAGGAGCCACGAGCAGTACTTC.

In this sample, this clone turned up a few times. This chain links TRBV6-5 with TRBJ1-2; 8 nucleotides agree with TRBD1. The CDR3 has 13 residues. Germline trimming cut 4 bases from V and 3 bases from J; bases unmatched to any gene: 1. Germline V gene sequence: CDR1 MNHEY, CDR2 SVGAGI. CDR3 sequence: CASSSDRDYGYTF. The CDR3 bases are TGTGCCAGCAGTTCGGACAGGGACTATGGCTACACCTTC.

The J gene is TRBJ2-5, the V gene TRBV28, with TRBD1 matching 8 bases. The ends lost 3 bases at V and 5 bases at J; junction bases unmatched: 17. CDR1 MDHEN and CDR2 SYDVKM come from the germline V gene. The CDR3 runs to 18 residues. The CDR3 coding sequence is TGTGCCAGCAGTTTTCTTATCATTGGACAGGGTAATGTGGAGACCCAGTACTTC. Translating it yields CASSFLIIGQGNVETQYF.

This clone showed up just once. The CDR3 region is CASSLVAETYEQYF. CDR3 DNA sequence: TGTGCCAGCAGCTTAGTGGCAGAAACCTACGAGCAGTACTTC. V usage is TRBV7-6 and J usage is TRBJ2-7; D remains unclear. The CDR3 is 14 residues long. Trimming cost V 1 base and J 2 bases, with 9 bases left between them. Germline V gives CDR1 SGHVS, CDR2 FNYEAQ. Complete variable domain (other parts from reference TRBV7-6 and TRBJ2-7): GAGVSQSPRYKVTKRGQDVALRCDPISGHVSLYWYRQALGQGPEFLTYFNYEAQQDKSGLPNDRFSAERPEGSISTLTIQRTEQRDSAMYRCASSLVAETYEQYFGPGTRLTVT.

This clone was picked up a small number of times. J is TRBJ1-1 and V is TRBV10-1; no clear D. Between the trimmed V and J ends, which lost 0 bases and 1 base, there was a span of 12 bases. Germline V CDR1 and CDR2: WNHNN, SYGVQD (reference sequence). The CDR3 has 16 residues. CDR3 in DNA: TGCGCCAGCAGTGAGTCGTTGAGCCTGAAGAACACTGAAGCTTTCTTT. Translation: CASSESLSLKNTEAFF.

This chain uses TRBV7-6 with TRBJ2-7; D gene uncertain. CDR1 SGHVS and CDR2 FNYEAQ come from the germline V gene. The V end lost 5 bases, the J end lost 2 bases, and 13 bases lay between the germline ends. The CDR3 sequence is 14 residues long. This CDR3 reads CASSPPGTTYEQYF. The CDR3 DNA follows: TGTGCCAGCAGCCCCCCAGGTACCACCTACGAGCAGTACTTC.

V gene TRBV19 combines with J gene TRBJ2-7; either TRBD1 or TRBD2 may supply D (5 bases each). Germline V lookup: CDR1 LNHDA, CDR2 SQIVND (reference sequence). V was clipped by 3 bases and J by 6 bases, with 15 bases between them. This CDR3 contains 14 residues. The CDR3 loop is CASSIRTTRSEQYF. In nucleotides, the CDR3 is TGTGCCAGTAGTATCAGGACAACTAGGAGCGAGCAGTACTTC. The full variable domain, its missing parts supplied by reference TRBV19 and TRBJ2-7, is DGGITQSPKYLFRKEGQNVTLSCEQNLNHDAMYWYRQDPGQGLRLIYYSQIVNDFQKGDIAEGYSVSREKKESFPLTVTSAQKNPTAFYLCASSIRTTRSEQYFGPGTRLTVT.

Written as DNA, the CDR3 is TGTGCCAGCAGCCCAGGTGGGTCCCCGAACACTGAAGCTTTCTTT. Translated, it gives CASSPGGSPNTEAFF. The V and J genes are TRBV7-3 and TRBJ1-1, with D unclear. Trimming cost V 5 bases and J 1 base, with 14 bases left between them. CDR3 size: 15 residues. Germline-derived CDR1 and CDR2 are SGHTA and FQGTGA.

CDR3 coding DNA: TGTGCCAGTAGTATGGGGCCCCGCTCTGGAAACACCATATATTTT. The encoded protein is CASSMGPRSGNTIYF. V usage is TRBV19 and J usage is TRBJ1-3; maybe TRBD1 (5 bases). The CDR3 has 15 residues. Germline values: CDR1 LNHDA, CDR2 SQIVND (reference sequence). V dropped 3 bases and J dropped 0 bases, with 9 bases sitting between them.

This sequence joins TRBV11-3 and TRBJ2-1; D perhaps matches TRBD2 (5 bases). The CDR3 consists of 14 residues. The V end lost 3 bases, the J end lost 3 bases, and 9 bases lay between the germline ends. Germline CDR1 SGHNT, CDR2 YENEEA. This CDR3 reads CASSLGDVYNEQFF. CDR3 coding DNA: TGTGCCAGCAGCTTGGGAGACGTCTACAATGAGCAGTTCTTC. Based on the CDR3 plus reference TRBV11-3 and TRBJ2-1, the full variable domain is EAGVVQSPRYKIIEKKQPVAFWCNPISGHNTLYWYLQNLGQGPELLIRYENEEAVDDSQLPKDRFSAERLKGVDSTLKIQPAELGDSAVYLCASSLGDVYNEQFFGPGTRLTVL.

The chain has TRBV28 and TRBJ2-2, with 7 bases identical to TRBD1. V lost 3 bases, J lost 7 bases, and 11 bases stayed unmatched. The germline CDR1 and CDR2 sequences are MDHEN and SYDVKM. The CDR3 runs 16 residues. This CDR3 reads CASSFGSNRGGGELFF. Here the CDR3 DNA reads TGTGCCAGCAGTTTCGGATCGAACAGGGGTGGCGGGGAGCTGTTTTTT.

CDR3 residues: CASSPGLAGGYEQYF. CDR3 DNA: TGTGCCAGCAGCCCTGGACTAGCGGGAGGCTACGAGCAGTACTTC. The chain has TRBV16 and TRBJ2-7; 14 bases agree with TRBD2. CDR1 and CDR2 (germline): KGHSY, FQNENV. There are 15 residues in the CDR3. V was pared by 4 bases and J by 3 bases, with 2 bases of the junction left unmatched.

The rearrangement joins TRBV30 to TRBJ2-7, with D uncertain. Germline-derived CDR1 and CDR2 are GTSNPN and SVGIG (reference sequence). The CDR3 loop spans 14 amino acids. Trimming shortened V by 0 bases and J by 3 bases, and 12 bases separated the two germline ends. CDR3 protein: CAWSVQPGYYEQYF. The CDR3 region has the DNA TGTGCCTGGAGTGTACAACCAGGATACTACGAGCAGTACTTC.

The V and J genes are TRBV28 and TRBJ2-1, with 11 bases identical to TRBD2. Germline V CDR1 and CDR2: MDHEN, SYDVKM. The V segment lost 6 bases and the J segment 7 bases; nucleotides outside the gene matches: 5. CDR3 length: 14 amino acids. The CDR3, as DNA: TGTGCCAGCAGCTGGACTAGCGGGCCTAATGAGCAGTTCTTC. Residues: CASSWTSGPNEQFF.

A note on this clone: One junction end does not reproduce the germline sequence, and a read error may be involved. The chain carries TRBV2 and TRBJ2-1; D ambiguous. Germline CDR1 reads SNHLY; CDR2 reads FYNNEI. This CDR3 contains 12 residues. CDR3 sequence: CASSEALAERFF. CDR3 sequence (DNA): TGTGCCAGCAGTGAAGCGTTGGCCGAGCGGTTCTTC.